This T cell receptor beta chain was captured in a study of blood T cell repertoires in COVID-19. The overall study: Acute and convalescent COVID-19 specimens originated in the United States, Italy and Spain. PBMCs, B-cell-depleted T cells, or T cells were the source of the cDNA or gDNA that made up the material.

In the study's own analysis: Reference gene primer amplification gave nucleated cell count estimates. TCRdb's copy holds only in-frame clones and misses some; the assay was immunoSEQ multiplex PCR. D and trimming come from the DNA, and the V and J calls and clone size come from that table. The data show 90,000 to 150,000 clones, roughly 80% seen once. The CDR3 contains 13 residues. Between the trimmed V and J ends, which lost 7 bases and 2 bases, there was a span of 10 bases. Sequencing was carried out using peripheral blood. This TCR was sampled from a human donor in a cohort sampled during active COVID-19. The chain has TRBV12-3 or TRBV12-4 and TRBJ2-3; D may be TRBD2 (5 bases). The CDR3 here is CASTERNTDTQYF. In nucleotides, the CDR3 is TGTGCCAGCACGGAGCGGAACACAGATACGCAGTATTTT.